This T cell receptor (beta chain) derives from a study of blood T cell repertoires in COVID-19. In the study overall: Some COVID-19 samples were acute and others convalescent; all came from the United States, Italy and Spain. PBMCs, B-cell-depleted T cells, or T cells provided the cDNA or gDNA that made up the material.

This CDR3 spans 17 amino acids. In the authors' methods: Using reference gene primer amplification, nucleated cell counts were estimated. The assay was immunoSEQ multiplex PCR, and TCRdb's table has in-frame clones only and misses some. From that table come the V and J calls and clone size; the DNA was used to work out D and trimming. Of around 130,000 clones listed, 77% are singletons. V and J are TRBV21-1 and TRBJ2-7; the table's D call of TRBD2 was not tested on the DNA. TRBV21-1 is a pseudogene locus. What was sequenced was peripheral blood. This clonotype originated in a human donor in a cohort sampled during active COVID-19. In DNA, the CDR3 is TGTGCCAGCAGCAACCTGGGGACTAGCGGGAGGGTCTACGAGCAGTACTTC. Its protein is CASSNLGTSGRVYEQYF.